The 5 T cell receptor beta chains below all came from one sample that was sequenced in a study of blood T cell repertoires in COVID-19. Profiling relied on immunoSEQ multiplex PCR, and the TCRdb table lists in-frame clones only, not all of them. The table lists roughly 250,000 clones, 65% to 90% of them singletons, with 4.9% in the top ten. The source material was peripheral blood. Receptors were obtained from a woman aged 80 or over with active or convalescent COVID-19.

The rearrangement links TRBV11-2 to TRBJ1-1, with no clear D. This CDR3 is built from 13 residues. Trimming shortened V by 2 bases and J by 4 bases, and 8 bases separated the two germline ends. Germline V CDR1 and CDR2: SGHAT, FQNNGV. CDR3 DNA: TGTGCCAGCAGCTTAAGTCCGGGCACTGAAGCTTTCTTT. Its translation: CASSLSPGTEAFF. Based on the CDR3 plus reference TRBV11-2 and TRBJ1-1, the full variable domain is EAGVAQSPRYKIIEKRQSVAFWCNPISGHATLYWYQQILGQGPKLLIQFQNNGVVDDSQLPKDRFSAERLKGVDSTLKIQPAKLEDSAVYLCASSLSPGTEAFFGQGTRLTVV.

The rearrangement uses TRBV5-4 and TRBJ2-5; D is perhaps TRBD2 (6 bases). Trimming left V 4 bases short and J 1 base short, with 8 bases between. This CDR3 has 13 amino acids. The germline V gene has CDR1 SGHNT and CDR2 YYREEE (reference sequence). The CDR3 spells CASSRDFQETQYF. CDR3 nucleotide sequence: TGTGCCAGCAGCCGGGACTTCCAAGAGACCCAGTACTTC.

This chain uses TRBV24-1 with TRBJ2-4; 7 bases are shared with TRBD1. The germline gives CDR1 KGHDR, CDR2 SFDVKD. V was pared by 4 bases and J by 10 bases, with 6 bases of the junction left unmatched. This CDR3 spans 13 amino acids. The CDR3 is CATSERQGSIQYF. The CDR3 bases are TGTGCCACCAGTGAGAGACAGGGCTCTATTCAGTACTTC.

This clone was found once. The chain couples TRBV7-9 to TRBJ1-6; D is uncertain. This CDR3 contains 13 residues. The V and J ends lost 2 bases and 8 bases respectively, with 7 bases between them. Per germline, CDR1 SEHNR and CDR2 FQNEAQ (reference sequence). The CDR3 sequence: CASSLIGDSPLHF. The DNA for the CDR3 is TGTGCCAGCAGCTTAATCGGGGATTCACCCCTCCACTTT.

The chain recombines TRBV5-4 with TRBJ2-7; D is perhaps TRBD1 (6 bases). Germline V CDR1 and CDR2: SGHNT, YYREEE (reference sequence). This CDR3 region has 15 residues. V was trimmed by 4 bases and J by 3 bases, leaving 17 bases between them. The CDR3 region has the DNA TGTGCCAGCAGCCTACAGGGTACACTCAACTACGAGCAGTACTTC. It specifies CASSLQGTLNYEQYF. The full variable domain, rest sourced from reference TRBV5-4 and TRBJ2-7, is ETGVTQSPTHLIKTRGQQVTLRCSSQSGHNTVSWYQQALGQGPQFIFQYYREEENGRGNFPPRFSGLQFPNYSSELNVNALELDDSALYLCASSLQGTLNYEQYFGPGTRLTVT.